The 24 T cell receptor beta chains in this list originate from one sample, sequenced in a study of blood T cell repertoires in COVID-19. Profiling relied on immunoSEQ multiplex PCR, and the TCRdb table lists in-frame clones only, not all of them. Of more than 70,000 clones listed, over 80% were seen once; the top ten hold 3% to 4%. Sequenced input: peripheral blood. These receptors all come from a woman aged 50 to 60 in a cohort sampled during active COVID-19.

V gene TRBV9 combines with J gene TRBJ1-1; D is unresolved. V gave up 5 bases and J gave up 1 base, with 9 bases separating them. CDR1 is SGDLS and CDR2 is YYNGEE in the germline V gene. CDR3 size: 13 residues. In DNA, the CDR3 is TGTGCCAGCAGTGCAGGAGGGAACACTGAAGCTTTCTTT. It encodes CASSAGGNTEAFF.

V gene TRBV19 combines with J gene TRBJ2-2, with TRBD2 matching over 7 bases. The V segment lost 10 bases and the J segment 0 bases; nucleotides outside the gene matches: 8. The length of the CDR3 is 15 residues. Germline assignment: CDR1 LNHDA and CDR2 SQIVND (reference sequence). In nucleotides, the CDR3 is TGTGCCACCCAGGGAGGGGCCTCGAACACCGGGGAGCTGTTTTTT. The encoded protein is CATQGGASNTGELFF.

The chain employs TRBV5-1 and TRBJ2-2, with unresolved D. Trimming removed 4 bases from V and 4 bases from J, with 14 bases in between. Germline CDR1 SGHRS, CDR2 YFSETQ. This CDR3 is built from 15 residues. CDR3 amino acids: CASSPPVPGTGELFF. CDR3 nucleotides: TGCGCCAGCAGCCCCCCGGTTCCCGGCACCGGGGAGCTGTTTTTT.

The chain links TRBV6-6 to TRBJ1-2, with TRBD1 as a possible D gene (5 bases). The CDR3 covers 16 residues. The V gene's germline CDR1 is MNHNY and CDR2 SVGAGI (reference sequence). The V gene lost 0 bases and the J gene lost 8 bases, with 19 bases spanning the gap. The CDR3 region has the DNA TGTGCCAGCAGTTACTCCGTTACGGACACGTCTCTCGGCTACACCTTC. It encodes CASSYSVTDTSLGYTF.

Regarding this clone: At one end the junction does not follow the germline gene, possibly because of a read error. This chain links TRBV5-4 with TRBJ2-5; 11 nucleotides agree with TRBD2. Germline values: CDR1 SGHNT, CDR2 YYREEE (reference sequence). There are 16 residues in the CDR3. The CDR3 loop is CASSLFDSGRGEAQYF. For the CDR3, the DNA is TGTGCCAGCAGCTTGTTTGATAGCGGGAGGGGAGAGGCCCAGTACTTC.

The chain uses TRBV18 and TRBJ2-5; unclear D gene. This CDR3 has 13 residues. Germline CDR1 is KGHSH and CDR2 is LQKENI. V was shortened by 0 bases and J by 5 bases, with 7 bases between the two germline ends. The CDR3, as DNA: TGTGCCAGCTCACCACCGAGTGGTGAGACCCAGTACTTC. It translates to CASSPPSGETQYF.

This chain connects TRBV14 to TRBJ2-1; D gene uncertain. The CDR3 spans 14 residues. Germline V lookup: CDR1 SGHDN, CDR2 FVKESK. Trimming removed 0 bases from V and 4 bases from J, with 7 bases in between. CDR3 DNA: TGTGCCAGCAGCCAAGAGGGCCGATACAATGAGCAGTTCTTC. Amino acid sequence: CASSQEGRYNEQFF.

J is TRBJ1-2 and V is TRBV7-9, with 10 nucleotides matching TRBD1. V lost 4 bases to trimming and J lost 4 bases; unmatched junction nucleotides: 3. Germline V gives CDR1 SEHNR, CDR2 FQNEAQ (reference sequence). The CDR3 runs to 14 residues. CDR3 nucleotide sequence: TGTGCCAGCAGCTACAGACAGGGGGCCTATGGCTACACCTTC. Amino acids: CASSYRQGAYGYTF.

Of note for this clone: At the DNA level, this CDR3 is encoded by other sequences in the same sample as well. This sequence joins TRBV20-1 and TRBJ2-5, with D uncertain. V was shortened by 3 bases and J by 2 bases, with 7 bases between the two germline ends. CDR1 is DFQATT, CDR2 SNEGSKA, per germline (reference sequence). This CDR3 spans 12 amino acids. CDR3 region: CSASNSQETQYF. The CDR3, as DNA: TGCAGTGCTAGTAACAGTCAAGAGACCCAGTACTTC.

This sequence joins TRBV18 and TRBJ2-3; tentative D call: TRBD2 (5 bases). The germline V gene encodes CDR1 KGHSH and CDR2 LQKENI. The V gene lost 6 bases and the J gene lost 2 bases, with 9 bases spanning the gap. This CDR3 is 13 amino acids long. The CDR3 reads CASSPGSTDTQYF. For the CDR3, the DNA is TGTGCCAGCTCCCCGGGGTCCACAGATACGCAGTATTTT.

The chain couples TRBV2 to TRBJ2-5; 9 bases agree with TRBD2. V gave up 2 bases and J gave up 0 bases; unmatched junction bases: 4. The length of the CDR3 is 16 residues. The germline V gene encodes CDR1 SNHLY and CDR2 FYNNEI. CDR3 sequence reads: CASSEQTSGYQETQYF. The CDR3 coding sequence is TGTGCCAGCAGTGAACAGACTAGCGGATACCAAGAGACCCAGTACTTC.

The chain joins TRBV27 to TRBJ2-3; D not resolved. This CDR3 is 15 amino acids long. Trimming took 3 bases from V and 0 from J, leaving 10 bases between them. The germline V gene has CDR1 MNHEY and CDR2 SMNVEV (reference sequence). The CDR3 protein is CASSLQLTSTDTQYF. The DNA for the CDR3 is TGTGCCAGCAGTTTGCAGCTGACTAGCACAGATACGCAGTATTTT.

In nucleotides, the CDR3 is TGTGCCTGGAGTATCGACAGACAGGGTACAGCCCGCAGCTCCTACACCTTC. Protein sequence: CAWSIDRQGTARSSYTF. The chain has TRBV30 and TRBJ1-2; 7 nucleotides line up with TRBD1. This CDR3 region has 17 residues. CDR1 and CDR2 (germline): GTSNPN, SVGIG (reference sequence). V shed 2 bases, J shed 10 bases, and the junction held 22 bases outside the gene matches.

This clone turned up a few times. This same CDR3 is encoded by further DNA sequences in the sample. CDR3 nucleotide sequence: TGTGCCAGCTCACGGGACAGGGGTTACGAGCAGTACTTC. Its translation: CASSRDRGYEQYF. V usage is TRBV18 and J usage is TRBJ2-7, with 10 bases lining up with TRBD1. Per the germline V gene, CDR1 is KGHSH and CDR2 is LQKENI. Losses at the gene ends were 4 bases for V and 4 bases for J; bases not matched to a gene: 1. The CDR3 runs 13 residues.

The gene calls are TRBV19 and TRBJ2-5, with a tentative D call TRBD2 (6 bases). The CDR3 is made up of 13 amino acids. V lost 3 bases to trimming and J lost 5 bases, with 10 bases between them. Germline CDR1 is LNHDA and CDR2 is SQIVND (reference sequence). The CDR3 nucleotides are TGTGCCAGTAGTATCAGCGGGTCGGAGACCCAGTACTTC. It encodes CASSISGSETQYF.

The chain has TRBV6-5 and TRBJ2-5; 10 positions agree with TRBD1. The CDR3 consists of 13 residues. The V gene's germline CDR1 is MNHEY and CDR2 SVGAGI. V lost 4 bases to trimming and J lost 7 bases; unmatched junction nucleotides: 3. The CDR3 nucleotides read TGTGCCAGCAGTTTCGGACAGGGGGGGACCCAGTACTTC. This gives the protein CASSFGQGGTQYF.

The chain joins TRBV19 to TRBJ1-5, with D hard to call. Per the germline V gene, CDR1 is LNHDA and CDR2 is SQIVND (reference sequence). Trimming shortened V by 10 bases and J by 2 bases, and 15 bases separated the two germline ends. The CDR3 length is 14 residues. CDR3 amino acids: CATEDVPGNQPQHF. For the CDR3, the DNA is TGTGCCACCGAGGATGTCCCGGGCAATCAGCCCCAGCATTTT.

The chain recombines TRBV18 with TRBJ2-7; D is unclear. Trimming removed 1 base at V and 3 bases at J, with 10 bases between. The CDR3 runs 14 residues. The germline V gene encodes CDR1 KGHSH and CDR2 LQKENI. CDR3 amino acids: CASSPLAQDYEQYF. CDR3 nucleotide sequence: TGTGCCAGCTCACCACTTGCCCAGGACTACGAGCAGTACTTC. The whole variable domain, filled in from reference TRBV18 and TRBJ2-7, reads NAGVMQNPRHLVRRRGQEARLRCSPMKGHSHVYWYRQLPEEGLKFMVYLQKENIIDESGMPKERFSAEFPKEGPSILRIQQVVRGDSAAYFCASSPLAQDYEQYFGPGTRLTVT.

The gene calls are TRBV13 and TRBJ1-2, with 9 bases matching TRBD1. V was pared by 5 bases and J by 5 bases, with 9 bases of the junction left unmatched. Germline CDR1 PRHDT, CDR2 FYEKMQ (reference sequence). The CDR3 has 15 residues. The CDR3 region has the DNA TGTGCCAGCAGCCCGGGACAGGGTGGTGGATATGGCTACACCTTC. The encoded protein is CASSPGQGGGYGYTF.

CDR3 in DNA: TGTGCCAGCAGTGAGGGAGGGAGCACTGAAGCTTTCTTT. It specifies CASSEGGSTEAFF. The V and J genes are TRBV28 and TRBJ1-1; no clear D. Germline CDR1 MDHEN, CDR2 SYDVKM. The CDR3 is 13 residues long. Trimming took 5 bases from V and 4 from J, leaving 11 bases between them.

This rearrangement joins TRBV9 to TRBJ2-1; possibly TRBD2 for D (5 bases). Germline lookup yields CDR1 SGDLS and CDR2 YYNGEE. Trimming left V 10 bases short and J 7 bases short, with 12 bases between. CDR3 length: 11 residues. Here the CDR3 DNA reads TGTGCCTCCAGCCGGGATAATGAGCAGTTCTTC. The encoded protein is CASSRDNEQFF. Filled out from reference TRBV9 and TRBJ2-1, the complete variable domain reads DSGVTQTPKHLITATGQRVTLRCSPRSGDLSVYWYQQSLDQGLQFLIQYYNGEERAKGNILERFSAQQFPDLHSELNLSSLELGDSALYFCASSRDNEQFFGPGTRLTVL.

This rearrangement joins TRBV28 to TRBJ2-3; D not resolved. V was pared by 5 bases and J by 5 bases, with 8 bases between. The CDR3 consists of 12 residues. Per germline, CDR1 MDHEN and CDR2 SYDVKM. The CDR3 DNA follows: TGTGCCAGCAGTAGTGTCGGAGATACGCAGTATTTT. Translation: CASSSVGDTQYF.

The gene calls are TRBV9 and TRBJ2-5, with TRBD1 matching 7 bases. The CDR3 is made up of 14 amino acids. Unmatched junction bases numbered 7, after V lost 2 bases and J lost 6 bases. In germline, CDR1 is SGDLS, CDR2 YYNGEE. The CDR3 DNA is TGTGCCAGCAGCGTGAGGACAGGTTGGCAGACCCAGTACTTC. Translating gives CASSVRTGWQTQYF.

This clone was recorded once. The CDR3 region is CASSLTGAGANVLTF. DNA of the CDR3: TGTGCCAGCAGCTTAACAGGTGCTGGGGCCAACGTCCTGACTTTC. The genes are TRBV7-9 and TRBJ2-6, with D perhaps matching TRBD1 (5 bases). The V end lost 2 bases, the J end lost 2 bases, and 7 bases lay between the germline ends. This CDR3 region has 15 residues. Germline lookup yields CDR1 SEHNR and CDR2 FQNEAQ (reference sequence).